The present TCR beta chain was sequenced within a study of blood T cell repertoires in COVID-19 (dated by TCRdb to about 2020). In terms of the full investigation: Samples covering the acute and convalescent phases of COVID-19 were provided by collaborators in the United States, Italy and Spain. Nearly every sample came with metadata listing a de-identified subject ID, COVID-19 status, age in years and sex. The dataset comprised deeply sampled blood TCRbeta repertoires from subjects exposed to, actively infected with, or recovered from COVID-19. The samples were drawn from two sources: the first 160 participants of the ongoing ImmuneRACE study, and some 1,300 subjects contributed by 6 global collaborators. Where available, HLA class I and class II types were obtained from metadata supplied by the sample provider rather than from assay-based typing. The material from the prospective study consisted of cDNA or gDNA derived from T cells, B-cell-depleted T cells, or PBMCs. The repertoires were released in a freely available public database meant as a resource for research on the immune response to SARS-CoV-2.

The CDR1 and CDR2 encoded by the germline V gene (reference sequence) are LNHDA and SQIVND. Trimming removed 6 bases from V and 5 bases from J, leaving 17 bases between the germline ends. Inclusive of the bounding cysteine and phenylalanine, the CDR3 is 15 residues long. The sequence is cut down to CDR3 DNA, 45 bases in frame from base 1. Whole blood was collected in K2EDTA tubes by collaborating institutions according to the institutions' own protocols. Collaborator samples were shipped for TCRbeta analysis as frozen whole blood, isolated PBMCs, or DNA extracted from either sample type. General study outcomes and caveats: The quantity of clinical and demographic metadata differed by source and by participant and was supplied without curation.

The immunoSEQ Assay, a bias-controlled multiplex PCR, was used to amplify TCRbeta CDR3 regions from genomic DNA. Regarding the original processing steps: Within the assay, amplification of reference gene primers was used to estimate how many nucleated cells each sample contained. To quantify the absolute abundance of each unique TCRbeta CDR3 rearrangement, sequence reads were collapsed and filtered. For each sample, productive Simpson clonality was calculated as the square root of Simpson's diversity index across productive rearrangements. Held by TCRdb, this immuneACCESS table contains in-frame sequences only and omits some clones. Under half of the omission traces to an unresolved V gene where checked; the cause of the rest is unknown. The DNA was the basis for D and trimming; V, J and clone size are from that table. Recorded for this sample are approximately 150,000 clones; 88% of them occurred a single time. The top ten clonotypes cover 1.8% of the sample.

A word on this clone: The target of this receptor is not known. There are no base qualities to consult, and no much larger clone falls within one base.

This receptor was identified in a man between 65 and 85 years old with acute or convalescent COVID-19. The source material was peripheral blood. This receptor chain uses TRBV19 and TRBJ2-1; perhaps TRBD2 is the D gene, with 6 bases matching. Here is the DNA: TGTGCCAGTAGAGATGGGGGGTTCGGTCACAATGAGCAGTTCTTC. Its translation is CASRDGGFGHNEQFF.